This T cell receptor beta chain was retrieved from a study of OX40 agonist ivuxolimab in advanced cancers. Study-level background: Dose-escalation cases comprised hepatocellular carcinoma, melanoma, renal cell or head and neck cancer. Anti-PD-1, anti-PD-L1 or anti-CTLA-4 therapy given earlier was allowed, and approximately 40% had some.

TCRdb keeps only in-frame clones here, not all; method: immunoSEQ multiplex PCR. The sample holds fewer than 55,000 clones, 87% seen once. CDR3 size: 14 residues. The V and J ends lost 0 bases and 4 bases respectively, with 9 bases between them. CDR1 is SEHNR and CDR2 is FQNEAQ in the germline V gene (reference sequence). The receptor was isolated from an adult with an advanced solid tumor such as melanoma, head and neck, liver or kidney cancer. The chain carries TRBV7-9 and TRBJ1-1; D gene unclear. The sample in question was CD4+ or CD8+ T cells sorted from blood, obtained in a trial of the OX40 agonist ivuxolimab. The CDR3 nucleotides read TGTGCCAGCAGCTTAGCGGGCCGTGGCACTGAAGCTTTCTTT. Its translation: CASSLAGRGTEAFF.